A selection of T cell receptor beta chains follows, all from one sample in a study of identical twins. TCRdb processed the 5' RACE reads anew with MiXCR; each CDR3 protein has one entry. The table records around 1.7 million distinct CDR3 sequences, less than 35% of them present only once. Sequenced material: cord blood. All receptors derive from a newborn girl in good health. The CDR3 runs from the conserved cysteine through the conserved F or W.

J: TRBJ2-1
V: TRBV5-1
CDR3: CASSLGAGGPLQFF

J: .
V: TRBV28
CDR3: CASTQGSGQSYNEQYF

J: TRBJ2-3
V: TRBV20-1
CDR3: CSARPLAVTDTQYF

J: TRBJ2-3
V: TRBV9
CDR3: CASSVESGTAQYF

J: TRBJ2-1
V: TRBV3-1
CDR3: CASSQVAGRTYNEQFF

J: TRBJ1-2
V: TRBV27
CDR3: CASSLIRAYPRGYTF

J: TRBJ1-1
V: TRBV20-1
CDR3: CSAHRAVMNTEAFF

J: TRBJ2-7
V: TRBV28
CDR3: CASSRGQPYEQYF

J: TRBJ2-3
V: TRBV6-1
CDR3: CASRVQRGTDTQYF

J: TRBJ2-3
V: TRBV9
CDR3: CASNLFGQGPDTQYF

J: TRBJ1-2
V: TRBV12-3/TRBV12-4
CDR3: CASTARDSHYGYTF

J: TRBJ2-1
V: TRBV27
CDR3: CANVLTGTSRDRGYNEQFF

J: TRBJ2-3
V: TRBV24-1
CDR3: CATSDLPGGRTDTQYF

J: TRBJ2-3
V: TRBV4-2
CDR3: CASSHAGLAGTDTQYF

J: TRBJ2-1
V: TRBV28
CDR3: CASSLAGARNEQFF

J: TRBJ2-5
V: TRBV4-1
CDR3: CASSQDRAGGNEQYF

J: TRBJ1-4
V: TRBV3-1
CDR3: CASSRTPGPEEKLFF

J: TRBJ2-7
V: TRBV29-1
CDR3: CSVGPGATQSYEQYF

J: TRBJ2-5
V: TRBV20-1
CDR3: CSARRDTQETQYF

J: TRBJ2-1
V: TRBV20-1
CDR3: CSARPLADLYNEQFF

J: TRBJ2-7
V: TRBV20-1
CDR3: CSANQLAGATSGEQYF

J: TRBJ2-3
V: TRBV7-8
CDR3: CASMGSWGTDTQYF

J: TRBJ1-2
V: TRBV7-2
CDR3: CASSSWTVNGCTF

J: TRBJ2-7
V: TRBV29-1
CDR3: CSVGGQGSYERYF

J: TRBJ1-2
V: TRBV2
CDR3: CASSEAAGGDYGYTF

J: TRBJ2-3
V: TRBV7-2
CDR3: CASSLGGLAFSDTQYF

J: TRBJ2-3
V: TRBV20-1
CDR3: CSAKQPTDTQYF

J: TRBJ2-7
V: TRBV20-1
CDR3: CSARDSVVGEQYF

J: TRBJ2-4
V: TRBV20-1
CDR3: CSALFLGGGQAKNIQYF

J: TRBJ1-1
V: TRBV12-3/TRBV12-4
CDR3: CASSWLPDPTEAFF

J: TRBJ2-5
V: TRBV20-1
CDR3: CSAGIGLAGGQETQYF

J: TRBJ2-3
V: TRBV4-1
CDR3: CASVSLAGARTDTQYF

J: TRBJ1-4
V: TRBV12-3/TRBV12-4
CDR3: CASKRTPATNEKLFF

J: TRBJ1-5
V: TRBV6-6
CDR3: CASTKGPGGNQPQHF

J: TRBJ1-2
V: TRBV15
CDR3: CAISRDLPGRNYGYTF

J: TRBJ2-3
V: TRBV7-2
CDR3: CASSPAGGTTDTQYF

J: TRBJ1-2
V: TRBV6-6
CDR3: CASSTDRGLGYTF

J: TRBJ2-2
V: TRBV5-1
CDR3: CASSLAILAGSTGELFF

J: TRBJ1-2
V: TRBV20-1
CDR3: CSARRGPYGYTF

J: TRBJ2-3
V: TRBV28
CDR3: CASSSRTSPNTDTQYF

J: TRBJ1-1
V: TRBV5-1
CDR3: CASSFWTVNTEAFF

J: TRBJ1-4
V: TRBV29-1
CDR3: CSVGGVEKLFF

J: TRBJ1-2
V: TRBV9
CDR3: CASSVEDRGGYGYTF

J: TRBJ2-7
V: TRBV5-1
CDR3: CASRNRESVNEQYF

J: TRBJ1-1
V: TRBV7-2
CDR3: CASSLATLSTEAFF

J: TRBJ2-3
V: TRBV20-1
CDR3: CSASVGFPPNTQYF

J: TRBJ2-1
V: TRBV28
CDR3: CASKFEQFF

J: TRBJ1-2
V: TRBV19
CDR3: CATRTAHYGYTF

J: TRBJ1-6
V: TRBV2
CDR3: CASSQIPPLHF

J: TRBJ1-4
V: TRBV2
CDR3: CASSVEGAREKLFF

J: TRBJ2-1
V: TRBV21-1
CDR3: CASSKAWSGGAYNEQFF